Following are 24 T cell receptor beta chains from one sample sequenced in a study of chemoradiotherapy in HPV16-positive cancers. Sequenced by immunoSEQ multiplex PCR; TCRdb stores in-frame clones only, minus some. The table has about 33,000 clones, around 83% seen once; the top ten hold 2% to 2.5%. This sample comprised blood, obtained from a patient who underwent chemoradiotherapy. The receptors stem from a human donor with HPV-associated anogenital cancer.

V and J are TRBV2 and TRBJ2-7; D unresolved. This CDR3 has 13 amino acids. CDR1 is SNHLY and CDR2 is FYNNEI in the germline V gene. V was cut by 6 bases and J by 3 bases, with 12 bases left in between. CDR3 sequence reads: CASSESPGYEQYF. The CDR3 nucleotides are TGTGCCAGCAGCGAATCCCCGGGCTACGAGCAGTACTTC.

This clone was seen once. The chain links TRBV19 to TRBJ1-4, with unresolved D. Germline loops: CDR1 LNHDA, CDR2 SQIVND (reference sequence). The CDR3 is 14 residues long. V lost 7 bases and J 8 bases, leaving 17 bases between the germline ends. The CDR3 nucleotides are TGTGCCAGTACCCCCCTCGTCGGCCAGGAAAAACTGTTTTTT. Translated: CASTPLVGQEKLFF.

V and J are TRBV6-1 and TRBJ2-7, with D maybe TRBD2 (6 bases). Germline CDR1 is MNHNS and CDR2 is SASEGT. The length of the CDR3 is 14 residues. Deletions cut 9 bases from V and 2 bases from J, with 17 bases between. The CDR3 coding sequence is TGTGCCAGTATATACCGGGACTTCCCCTACGAGCAGTACTTC. Translation gives CASIYRDFPYEQYF.

The rearrangement uses TRBV11-2 and TRBJ1-1; D possibly corresponds to TRBD1 (6 bases). The CDR3 loop spans 15 amino acids. Germline-derived CDR1 and CDR2 are SGHAT and FQNNGV. Trimming cost V 0 bases and J 4 bases, with 12 bases left between them. The CDR3 DNA reads as TGTGCCAGCAGCTTAGACAGGGGTGGGAGCACTGAAGCTTTCTTT. It encodes CASSLDRGGSTEAFF. Full variable domain (remainder filled in from reference TRBV11-2 and TRBJ1-1): EAGVAQSPRYKIIEKRQSVAFWCNPISGHATLYWYQQILGQGPKLLIQFQNNGVVDDSQLPKDRFSAERLKGVDSTLKIQPAKLEDSAVYLCASSLDRGGSTEAFFGQGTRLTVV.

The chain couples TRBV18 to TRBJ2-7; D gene uncertain. The CDR3 covers 12 residues. Germline-derived CDR1 and CDR2 are KGHSH and LQKENI. Between the trimmed V and J ends, which lost 5 bases and 4 bases, there was a span of 9 bases. The CDR3 region is CASSSTDYEQYF. The CDR3 DNA reads TGTGCCAGCTCATCAACAGATTACGAGCAGTACTTC.

Here the CDR3 DNA reads TGTGCCAGCAGCTTATCTTTAGCGGGGGGCACAGATACGCAGTATTTT. Protein product: CASSLSLAGGTDTQYF. V and J are TRBV7-3 and TRBJ2-3, with TRBD2 matching over 9 bases. V was clipped by 2 bases and J by 1 base; unmatched bases: 4. The CDR3 has 16 residues. The germline V gene encodes CDR1 SGHTA and CDR2 FQGTGA.

The genes are TRBV5-1 and TRBJ2-5, with TRBD1 identical over 7 bases. The length of the CDR3 is 14 residues. The trim removed 5 bases at V and 2 bases at J, leaving 6 bases unmatched. Germline CDR1 and CDR2: SGHRS and YFSETQ. The CDR3 DNA follows: TGCGCCAGCAGACCTGACAGGGTACAAGAGACCCAGTACTTC. Translating gives CASRPDRVQETQYF. Looking up the rest from reference TRBV5-1 and TRBJ2-5 gives the full variable domain: KAGVTQTPRYLIKTRGQQVTLSCSPISGHRSVSWYQQTPGQGLQFLFEYFSETQRNKGNFPGRFSGRQFSNSRSEMNVSTLELGDSALYLCASRPDRVQETQYFGPGTRLLVL.

The genes are TRBV19 and TRBJ1-4; tentative D call: TRBD1 (6 bases). CDR1 and CDR2 (germline): LNHDA, SQIVND (reference sequence). V was trimmed by 3 bases and J by 8 bases, leaving 16 bases between them. This CDR3 has 15 residues. CDR3 bases: TGTGCCAGTAGTATCTCCGGGACATTCGGGGAAAAACTGTTTTTT. Its protein is CASSISGTFGEKLFF.

The chain is built from TRBV7-6 and TRBJ2-2; D unclear. V was shortened by 5 bases and J by 6 bases, with 19 bases between the two germline ends. Looked up from germline, CDR1 is SGHVS and CDR2 is FNYEAQ. The length of the CDR3 is 16 residues. The CDR3 DNA sequence: TGTGCCAGCAGCCCCTCTTTTGGGCAAAGGGCCGGGGAGCTGTTTTTT. Translated, it gives CASSPSFGQRAGELFF.

J is TRBJ2-2 and V is TRBV6-5; 8 nucleotides agree with TRBD1. From germline, CDR1 is MNHEY and CDR2 SVGAGI. Germline trimming cut 2 bases from V and 7 bases from J; bases unmatched to any gene: 6. This CDR3 spans 15 amino acids. The CDR3 DNA reads TGTGCCAGCAGTTACATGCAGGGGGCGAGCGGGGAGCTGTTTTTT. Translation: CASSYMQGASGELFF.

This sequence joins TRBV19 and TRBJ1-1; D possibly corresponds to TRBD1 (6 bases). The CDR3 contains 14 residues. Looked up from germline, CDR1 is LNHDA and CDR2 is SQIVND (reference sequence). Trimming left V 6 bases short and J 0 bases short, with 11 bases between. This CDR3 is CASSSGQMNTEAFF. The CDR3, as DNA: TGTGCCAGTAGCAGTGGACAGATGAACACTGAAGCTTTCTTT. The full variable domain, in which reference TRBV19 and TRBJ1-1 provide the parts outside the CDR3, is DGGITQSPKYLFRKEGQNVTLSCEQNLNHDAMYWYRQDPGQGLRLIYYSQIVNDFQKGDIAEGYSVSREKKESFPLTVTSAQKNPTAFYLCASSSGQMNTEAFFGQGTRLTVV.

The V call is TRBV28, the J call TRBJ2-7; possible D gene TRBD1, 6 bases. The CDR3 runs 15 residues. V was clipped by 2 bases and J by 4 bases, with 15 bases between them. In germline, CDR1 is MDHEN, CDR2 SYDVKM. CDR3 DNA: TGTGCCAGCAGTTTAACTCCCGGGACACCTTACGAGCAGTACTTC. Protein product: CASSLTPGTPYEQYF.

The chain employs TRBV18 and TRBJ2-7; the D call may be TRBD1 or TRBD2 (5 bases each). The CDR3 is 15 residues long. The V gene lost 0 bases and the J gene lost 6 bases, with 15 bases spanning the gap. Germline V lookup: CDR1 KGHSH, CDR2 LQKENI. In nucleotides, the CDR3 is TGTGCCAGCTCACCACCTAGTCTACTTGGGGGCGAGCAGTACTTC. This encodes CASSPPSLLGGEQYF.

The chain uses TRBV7-2 and TRBJ1-1; D may be TRBD1 (5 bases). The CDR3 extends over 15 amino acids. The germline V gene encodes CDR1 SGHTA and CDR2 FQGNSA. The V end was cut by 1 base, the J end by 0 bases, with 9 bases between. CDR3 nucleotide sequence: TGTGCCAGCAGCTTAGTTCAGGGCATGAACACTGAAGCTTTCTTT. Translation: CASSLVQGMNTEAFF.

This clone was detected a few times. The chain has TRBV2 and TRBJ2-2, with TRBD1 matching 8 bases. The CDR3 length is 16 residues. Germline loops: CDR1 SNHLY, CDR2 FYNNEI. The V gene end was trimmed by 3 bases and the J gene end by 1 base; junction bases not matched to a gene: 4. As DNA, the CDR3 is TGTGCCAGCAGTGAGTTTGGGACAGGGAACACCGGGGAGCTGTTTTTT. As protein: CASSEFGTGNTGELFF.

The rearrangement uses TRBV11-3 and TRBJ2-1, with 8 nucleotides matching TRBD2. The CDR3 is 16 residues long. J gave up 5 bases and V 0 bases, and 6 bases lay outside the gene matches. Germline CDR1 and CDR2: SGHNT and YENEEA. CDR3 coding DNA: TGTGCCAGCAGCTTAGAGAGGGCGGGGGGTGACAATGAGCAGTTCTTC. Protein sequence: CASSLERAGGDNEQFF.

V and J are TRBV6-4 and TRBJ1-1; D remains ambiguous. The germline V gene encodes CDR1 MRHNA and CDR2 SNTAGT. Trimming took off 5 bases at V and 1 base at J, with 11 bases between the two ends. This CDR3 has 14 amino acids. CDR3 bases: TGTGCCAGCAGTCCCCTCACCCCGAACACTGAAGCTTTCTTT. Translated: CASSPLTPNTEAFF.

The chain uses TRBV27 and TRBJ1-6; 9 nucleotides match TRBD1. Germline V lookup: CDR1 MNHEY, CDR2 SMNVEV (reference sequence). The CDR3 sequence is 14 residues long. Unmatched junction bases numbered 4, after V lost 6 bases and J lost 7 bases. CDR3 nucleotides: TGTGCCAGCAGGAGGGACAGGGAAAATTCACCCCTCCACTTT. Translated: CASRRDRENSPLHF.

The rearrangement joins TRBV7-2 to TRBJ2-6; no reliable D call. Per the germline V gene, CDR1 is SGHTA and CDR2 is FQGNSA. The CDR3 sequence is 14 residues long. Trimming stripped 4 bases from V and 1 base from J, with 5 bases between. CDR3 coding DNA: TGTGCCAGCAGCTACTTATCTGGGGCCAACGTCCTGACTTTC. It is translated as CASSYLSGANVLTF.

This clone was observed a single time. This rearrangement joins TRBV7-2 to TRBJ2-2; D is unclear. Germline-derived CDR1 and CDR2 are SGHTA and FQGNSA. The V gene lost 5 bases and the J gene lost 1 base, with 14 bases spanning the gap. The length of the CDR3 is 16 residues. The CDR3 coding sequence is TGTGCCAGCAGCCCTGGGTCCCTGGGGAACACCGGGGAGCTGTTTTTT. This gives the protein CASSPGSLGNTGELFF.

V gene TRBV6-5 combines with J gene TRBJ1-1, with TRBD1 identical over 7 bases. The CDR3 totals 14 residues. Germline assignment: CDR1 MNHEY and CDR2 SVGAGI. The junction had 10 bases not matched to a gene; V was cut back by 6 bases and J by 6 bases. The CDR3 DNA reads as TGTGCCAGCAGCACCGACAGGGTAATTGCTGAAGCTTTCTTT. Protein: CASSTDRVIAEAFF.

The DNA for the CDR3 is TGTGCCAGCAGTCCTGGGACGGGCGCTGAAGCTTTCTTT. This codes for CASSPGTGAEAFF. The chain employs TRBV27 and TRBJ1-1; weak D call: TRBD1 (5 bases). The CDR3 runs 13 residues. V was shortened by 5 bases and J by 6 bases, with 13 bases between the two germline ends. From germline, CDR1 is MNHEY and CDR2 SMNVEV (reference sequence).

A word on this clone: This sample also contains other DNA sequences that code for the same CDR3. This sequence joins TRBV6-1 and TRBJ1-2, with D perhaps TRBD1 (6 bases). The CDR3 length is 12 residues. With 6 bases removed from V and 2 bases from J, the gap between germline ends came to 7 bases. In germline, CDR1 is MNHNS, CDR2 SASEGT. The CDR3: CASSDRNYGYTF. The CDR3 DNA reads as TGTGCCAGCAGCGACAGGAACTATGGCTACACCTTC.

This clone has only a few counts. The chain is built from TRBV4-1 and TRBJ2-7; D is possibly TRBD1 (6 bases). There are 15 residues in the CDR3. V shed 0 bases and J shed 2 bases, with 11 bases lying between them. The germline gives CDR1 MGHRA, CDR2 YSYEKL. The CDR3 DNA reads TGCGCCAGCAGCCAAGATTTCAGGGGAACCTACGAGCAGTACTTC. Protein: CASSQDFRGTYEQYF.